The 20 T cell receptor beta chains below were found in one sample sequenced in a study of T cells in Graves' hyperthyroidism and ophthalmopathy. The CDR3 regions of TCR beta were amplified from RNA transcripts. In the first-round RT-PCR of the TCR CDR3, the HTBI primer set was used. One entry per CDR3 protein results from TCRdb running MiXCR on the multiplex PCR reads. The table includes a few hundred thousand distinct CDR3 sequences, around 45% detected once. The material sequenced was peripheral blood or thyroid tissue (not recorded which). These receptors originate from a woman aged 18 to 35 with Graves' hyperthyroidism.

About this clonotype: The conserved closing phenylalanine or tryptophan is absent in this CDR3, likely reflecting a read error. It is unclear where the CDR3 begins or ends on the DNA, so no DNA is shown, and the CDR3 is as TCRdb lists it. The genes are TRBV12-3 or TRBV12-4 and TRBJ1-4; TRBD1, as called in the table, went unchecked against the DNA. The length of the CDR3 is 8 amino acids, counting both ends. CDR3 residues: CASSLRGH.

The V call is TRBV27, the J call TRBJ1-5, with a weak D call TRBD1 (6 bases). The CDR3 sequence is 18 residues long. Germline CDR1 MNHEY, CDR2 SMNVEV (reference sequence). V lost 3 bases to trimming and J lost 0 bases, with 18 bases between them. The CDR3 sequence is CASSLLGQRPYSNQPQHF. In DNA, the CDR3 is TGTGCCAGCAGTTTGTTGGGACAACGCCCTTATAGCAATCAGCCCCAGCATTTT.

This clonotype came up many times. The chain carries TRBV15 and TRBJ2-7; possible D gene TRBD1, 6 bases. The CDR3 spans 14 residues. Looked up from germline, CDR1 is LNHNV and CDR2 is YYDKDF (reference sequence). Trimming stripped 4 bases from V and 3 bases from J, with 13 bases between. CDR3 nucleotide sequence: TGTGCCACCAGCAACCCCGGGACAAACTACGAGCAGTACTTC. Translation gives CATSNPGTNYEQYF.

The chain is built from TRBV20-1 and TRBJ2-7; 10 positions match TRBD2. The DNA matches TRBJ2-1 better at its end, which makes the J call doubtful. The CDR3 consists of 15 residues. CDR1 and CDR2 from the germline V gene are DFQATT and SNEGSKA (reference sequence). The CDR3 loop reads CSASRLAGRYNEQFF. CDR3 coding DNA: TGCAGTGCTAGTCGACTAGCGGGTCGTTACAATGAGCAGTTCTTC.

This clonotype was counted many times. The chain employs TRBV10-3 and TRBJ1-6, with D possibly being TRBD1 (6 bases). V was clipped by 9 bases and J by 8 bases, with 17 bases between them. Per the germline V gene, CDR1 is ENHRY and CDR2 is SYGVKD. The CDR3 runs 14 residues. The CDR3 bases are TGTGCCATTTGGGACACCCAGTGGGATTCACCCCTCCACTTT. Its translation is CAIWDTQWDSPLHF.

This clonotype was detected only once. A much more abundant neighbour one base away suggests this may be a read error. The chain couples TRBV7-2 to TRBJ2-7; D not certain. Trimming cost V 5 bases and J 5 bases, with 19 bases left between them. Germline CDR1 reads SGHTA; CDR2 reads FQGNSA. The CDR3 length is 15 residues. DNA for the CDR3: TGTGCCAGCAGCGAAGAGGCTAGATGGAACGACGAGCAGTACTTC. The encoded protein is CASSEEARWNDEQYF. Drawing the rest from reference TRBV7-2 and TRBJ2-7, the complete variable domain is GAGVSQSPSNKVTEKGKDVELRCDPISGHTALYWYRQSLGQGLEFLIYFQGNSAPDKSGLPSDRFSAERTGGSVSTLTIQRTQQEDSAVYLCASSEEARWNDEQYFGPGTRLTVT.

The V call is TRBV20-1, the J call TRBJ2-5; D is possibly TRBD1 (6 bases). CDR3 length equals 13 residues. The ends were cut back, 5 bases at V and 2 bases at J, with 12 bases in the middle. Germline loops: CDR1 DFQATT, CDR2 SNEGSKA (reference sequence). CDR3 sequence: CSAHRDIQETQYF. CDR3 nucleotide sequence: TGCAGTGCTCACCGGGACATACAAGAGACCCAGTACTTC.

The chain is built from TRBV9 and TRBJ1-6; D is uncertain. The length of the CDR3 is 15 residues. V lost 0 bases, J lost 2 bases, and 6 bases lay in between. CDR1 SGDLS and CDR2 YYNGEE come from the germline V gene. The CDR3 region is CASSVGATYNSPLHF. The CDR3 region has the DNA TGTGCCAGCAGCGTAGGGGCAACCTATAATTCACCCCTCCACTTT.

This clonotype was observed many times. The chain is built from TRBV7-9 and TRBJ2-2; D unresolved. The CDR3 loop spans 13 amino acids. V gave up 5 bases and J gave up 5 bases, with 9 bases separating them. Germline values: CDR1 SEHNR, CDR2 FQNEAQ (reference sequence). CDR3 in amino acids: CASSQLGTGELFF. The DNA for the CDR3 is TGTGCCAGCAGCCAACTGGGGACCGGGGAGCTGTTTTTT.

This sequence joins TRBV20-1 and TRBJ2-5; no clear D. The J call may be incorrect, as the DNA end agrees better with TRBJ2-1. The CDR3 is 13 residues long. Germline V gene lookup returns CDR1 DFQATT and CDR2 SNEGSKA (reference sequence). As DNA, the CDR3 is TGCAGTGGCCTAGTTTTAGGATACAATGAGCAGTTCTTC. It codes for CSGLVLGYNEQFF.

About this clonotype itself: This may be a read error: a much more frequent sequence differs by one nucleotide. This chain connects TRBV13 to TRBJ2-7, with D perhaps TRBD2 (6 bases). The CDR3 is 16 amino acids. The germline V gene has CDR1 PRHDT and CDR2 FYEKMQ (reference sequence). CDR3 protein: CASSLDPSGSSYKQYF. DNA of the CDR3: TGTGCCAGCAGCTTAGATCCCAGCGGGTCCTCCTACAAGCAGTACTTC.

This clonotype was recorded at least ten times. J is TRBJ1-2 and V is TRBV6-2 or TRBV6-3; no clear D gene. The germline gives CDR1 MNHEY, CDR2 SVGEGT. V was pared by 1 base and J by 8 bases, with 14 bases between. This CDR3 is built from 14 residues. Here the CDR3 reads CASSYFLNTLGYTF. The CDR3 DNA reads TGTGCCAGCAGTTACTTTTTAAACACCCTCGGCTACACCTTC.

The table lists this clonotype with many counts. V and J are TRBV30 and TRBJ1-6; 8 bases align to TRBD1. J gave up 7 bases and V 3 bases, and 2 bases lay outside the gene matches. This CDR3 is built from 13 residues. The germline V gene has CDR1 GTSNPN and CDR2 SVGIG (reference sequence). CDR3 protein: CAWRTGANSPLHF. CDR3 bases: TGTGCCTGGAGGACAGGGGCGAATTCACCCCTCCACTTT. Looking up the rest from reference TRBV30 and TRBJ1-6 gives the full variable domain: SQTIHQWPATLVQPVGSPLSLECTVEGTSNPNLYWYRQAAGRGLQLLFYSVGIGQISSEVPQNLSASRPQDRQFILSSKKLLLSDSGFYLCAWRTGANSPLHFGNGTRLTVT.

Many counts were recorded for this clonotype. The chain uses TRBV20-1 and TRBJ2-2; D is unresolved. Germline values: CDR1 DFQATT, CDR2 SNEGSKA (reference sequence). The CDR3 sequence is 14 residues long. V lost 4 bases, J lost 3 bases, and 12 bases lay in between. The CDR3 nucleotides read TGCAGTGCTATGTCGGCTCGGGACACCGGGGAGCTGTTTTTT. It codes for CSAMSARDTGELFF.

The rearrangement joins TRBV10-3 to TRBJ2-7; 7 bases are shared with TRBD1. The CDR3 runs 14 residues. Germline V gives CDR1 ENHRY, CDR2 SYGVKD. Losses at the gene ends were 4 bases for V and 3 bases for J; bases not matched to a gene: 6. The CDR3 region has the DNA TGTGCCATCAGTGCTAGGGGGCAGGGCTACGAGCAGTACTTC. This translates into CAISARGQGYEQYF.

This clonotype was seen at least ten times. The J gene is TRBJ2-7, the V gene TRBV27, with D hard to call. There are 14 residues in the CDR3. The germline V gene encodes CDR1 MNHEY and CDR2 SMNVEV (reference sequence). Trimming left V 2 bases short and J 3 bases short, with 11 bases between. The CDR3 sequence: CASSLRHGSYEQYF. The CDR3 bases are TGTGCCAGCAGTTTACGGCACGGAAGCTACGAGCAGTACTTC.

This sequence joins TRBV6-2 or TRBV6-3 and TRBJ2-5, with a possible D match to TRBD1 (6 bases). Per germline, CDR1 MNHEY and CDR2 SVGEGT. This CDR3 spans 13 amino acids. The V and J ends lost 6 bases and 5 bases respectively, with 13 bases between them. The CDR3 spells CASRNRVGETQYF. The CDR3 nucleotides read TGTGCCAGCAGAAACAGGGTTGGCGAGACCCAGTACTTC.

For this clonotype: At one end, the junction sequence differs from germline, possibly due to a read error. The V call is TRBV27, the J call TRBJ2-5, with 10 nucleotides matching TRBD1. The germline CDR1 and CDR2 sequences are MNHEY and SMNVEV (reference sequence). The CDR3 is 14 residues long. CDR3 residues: CTSSIRDRGQTQYF. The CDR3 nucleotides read TGTACCAGCAGTATCCGGGACAGGGGACAGACCCAGTACTTC.

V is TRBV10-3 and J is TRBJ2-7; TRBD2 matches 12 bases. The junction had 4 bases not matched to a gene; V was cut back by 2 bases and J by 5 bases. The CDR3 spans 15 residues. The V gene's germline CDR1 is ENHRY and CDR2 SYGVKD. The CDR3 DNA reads TGTGCCATCAGTGAGAGGACTAGCGGGAACCACGAGCAGTACTTC. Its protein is CAISERTSGNHEQYF.

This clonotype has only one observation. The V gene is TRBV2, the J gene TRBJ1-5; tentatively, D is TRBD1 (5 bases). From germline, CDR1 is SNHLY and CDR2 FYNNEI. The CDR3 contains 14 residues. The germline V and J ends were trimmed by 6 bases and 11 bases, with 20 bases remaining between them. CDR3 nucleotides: TGTGCCAGCAGAACCGGGACGGGTCAAGAGACCCAGCATTTT. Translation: CASRTGTGQETQHF.